Following are 5 T cell receptor beta chains from one sample sequenced in a study of blood T cell repertoires in COVID-19. Clones were sequenced by immunoSEQ multiplex PCR, and TCRdb holds only the in-frame ones, with some missing. The sample gives roughly 80,000 clones, roughly 89% of which show up once; 4% to 6% is in the top ten. The sample was peripheral blood. These receptors were obtained from a woman older than 75 with active or convalescent COVID-19.

This CDR3 reads CASSLYPGQLGNIQYF. The CDR3, as DNA: TGTGCCAGCAGTTTATATCCGGGACAGCTCGGGAACATTCAGTACTTC. The rearrangement joins TRBV28 to TRBJ2-4; 7 bases match TRBD1. This CDR3 has 16 amino acids. Germline CDR1 is MDHEN and CDR2 is SYDVKM. Trimming took 1 base from V and 7 from J; bases not matched to a gene: 10.

This clone was observed a few times. The chain employs TRBV18 and TRBJ2-7; TRBD1 aligns across 9 bases. Germline assignment: CDR1 KGHSH and CDR2 LQKENI. The CDR3 consists of 16 residues. V lost 3 bases, J lost 2 bases, and 8 bases stayed unmatched. CDR3 sequence reads: CASSPNRDREAYEQYF. For the CDR3, the DNA is TGTGCCAGCTCACCTAACCGGGACAGGGAGGCCTACGAGCAGTACTTC.

DNA for the CDR3: TGCAGTGCTAGTCAACGGGCGGGAGTGCGGACAGATACGCAGTATTTT. Its protein product is CSASQRAGVRTDTQYF. The V call is TRBV20-1, the J call TRBJ2-3; 7 bases agree with TRBD2. This CDR3 is built from 16 residues. CDR1 and CDR2 (germline): DFQATT, SNEGSKA (reference sequence). V lost 3 bases to trimming and J lost 3 bases; unmatched junction nucleotides: 12.

The chain has TRBV9 and TRBJ2-1, with 13 bases aligning to TRBD2. This CDR3 region has 15 residues. Trimming at V came to 3 bases and at J to 5 bases, leaving 2 bases not matched to a gene. Germline CDR1 reads SGDLS; CDR2 reads YYNGEE. CDR3 bases: TGTGCCAGCAGCGCCGGGACTAGCGGGAACAATGAGCAGTTCTTC. This codes for CASSAGTSGNNEQFF.

This clone was found a few times. V gene TRBV27 combines with J gene TRBJ1-6; D may be TRBD1 (5 bases). From germline, CDR1 is MNHEY and CDR2 SMNVEV (reference sequence). CDR3 length: 14 amino acids. Trimming removed 2 bases from V and 7 bases from J, with 9 bases in between. The CDR3 coding sequence is TGTGCCAGCAGTTTAGGGCCAGGGAATTCACCCCTCCACTTT. Translated: CASSLGPGNSPLHF.